The source of this T cell receptor (beta chain) is a study of early T cells in non-severe SARS-CoV-2 infection. Study as a whole: Sequenced material consisted of bulk RNA (from unsorted whole blood), and chains were unpaired.

Study outcomes and limitations: Private and CD4 specificities were missed by VDJdb matching, which favored anti-spike CD8 responses.

Germline V CDR1 and CDR2: MNHEY, SVGAGI. V lost 7 bases, J lost 2 bases, and 8 bases stayed unmatched. CDR3 size: 15 residues. Attachment of unique molecular identifiers to individual cDNA molecules was performed. Each CDR3 protein is one row after TCRdb ran MiXCR on the 5' RACE reads. The repertoire holds approximately 58,000 distinct CDR3 sequences, approximately 6.2% seen once, with over 3.5% in the top ten. In regard to this clonotype: As yet, its antigen is unknown.

The TCR originated in an adult who was a healthcare worker with PCR-confirmed SARS-CoV-2 infection or an uninfected control (not recorded which). The V and J genes are TRBV6-5 and TRBJ2-3; TRBD2 agrees at 8 bases. The sequenced material came from whole blood. CDR3 sequence reads: CASKSSGLFTDTQYF. The CDR3 DNA sequence: TGTGCCAGCAAATCTAGCGGGTTATTCACAGATACGCAGTATTTT.